One and the same sample provided the 12 T cell receptor beta chains below, sequenced in a study of cytomegalovirus exposure and HLA in healthy donors. PCR primers comprised 60 Vbeta and 13 Jbeta primers. Libraries were prepared by immunoSEQ multiplex PCR; TCRdb keeps only in-frame clonotypes and omits some of them. This sample carries tens of thousands of clones, 75% to 85% of them seen once, and the ten largest clones take roughly 3.8%. Input material: PBMCs. These receptors all stem from a woman between 35 and 50 years old in good health and CMV-seronegative.

This chain links TRBV19 with TRBJ2-3; TRBD1 aligns across 8 bases. The junction had 9 bases not matched to a gene; V was cut back by 6 bases and J by 4 bases. The germline gives CDR1 LNHDA, CDR2 SQIVND (reference sequence). This CDR3 region has 15 residues. The CDR3: CASRRETGVADTQYF. CDR3 coding DNA: TGTGCCAGTAGAAGGGAGACAGGGGTCGCAGATACGCAGTATTTT.

This clone has only a few counts. The rearrangement links TRBV4-1 to TRBJ2-7; 11 nucleotides line up with TRBD2. The CDR3 covers 15 residues. The ends lost 4 bases at V and 3 bases at J; junction bases unmatched: 5. The germline CDR1 and CDR2 sequences are MGHRA and YSYEKL. CDR3 nucleotide sequence: TGCGCCAGCAGCCGACTAGCGGGGCTCCTCTACGAGCAGTACTTC. The encoded protein is CASSRLAGLLYEQYF.

The sample holds many counts of this clone. J is TRBJ2-1 and V is TRBV7-9; 7 bases fit TRBD1. Germline-derived CDR1 and CDR2 are SEHNR and FQNEAQ (reference sequence). This CDR3 is 15 amino acids long. V lost 5 bases to trimming and J lost 5 bases; unmatched junction nucleotides: 9. Here the CDR3 DNA reads TGTGCCAGCAGCCGTCGACAGGGTATCCACAATGAGCAGTTCTTC. Its protein is CASSRRQGIHNEQFF.

The rearrangement joins TRBV25-1 to TRBJ1-6; possibly TRBD1 for D (6 bases). Germline V gene data show CDR1 as MGHDK and CDR2 as SYGVNS. Trimming took 4 bases from V and 8 from J, leaving 15 bases between them. The CDR3 contains 15 residues. The CDR3 is CASSGTGLGDSPLHF. CDR3 in DNA: TGTGCCAGCAGTGGTACAGGGTTGGGGGATTCACCCCTCCACTTT.

V usage is TRBV5-6 and J usage is TRBJ2-5, with D possibly matching TRBD2 (5 bases). The last part of the DNA fits TRBJ2-7 better; the J call may be wrong. The CDR3 covers 15 residues. In germline, CDR1 is SGHDT, CDR2 YYEEEE. The CDR3 sequence is CASSLPGSGPYEQYF. For the CDR3, the DNA is TGTGCCAGCAGCCTCCCGGGGTCCGGCCCCTACGAGCAGTACTTC.

The rearrangement links TRBV19 to TRBJ2-3, with D possibly TRBD1 on 6 matching bases. The CDR3 has 14 residues. Per germline, CDR1 LNHDA and CDR2 SQIVND (reference sequence). Trimming removed 5 bases at V and 0 bases at J, with 9 bases between. CDR3 DNA sequence: TGTGCCAGTAGTCTTCAGGGGAGCACAGATACGCAGTATTTT. Encoded protein: CASSLQGSTDTQYF. Combining the CDR3 with reference TRBV19 and TRBJ2-3 gives the whole variable domain DGGITQSPKYLFRKEGQNVTLSCEQNLNHDAMYWYRQDPGQGLRLIYYSQIVNDFQKGDIAEGYSVSREKKESFPLTVTSAQKNPTAFYLCASSLQGSTDTQYFGPGTRLTVL.

In DNA, the CDR3 is TGTGCCAGTAATCCAGATTGGACAGGGCGGGAAAAACTGTTTTTT. It is translated as CASNPDWTGREKLFF. This chain connects TRBV19 to TRBJ1-4; 8 positions match TRBD1. The V segment lost 7 bases and the J segment 8 bases; nucleotides outside the gene matches: 12. Germline loops: CDR1 LNHDA, CDR2 SQIVND (reference sequence). The CDR3 sequence is 15 residues long.

This chain connects TRBV9 to TRBJ1-6; no clear D. This CDR3 has 17 amino acids. V was shortened by 0 bases and J by 7 bases, with 17 bases between the two germline ends. CDR1 and CDR2 (germline): SGDLS, YYNGEE. CDR3 amino acids: CASSVGVFGVGNSPLHF. In nucleotides, the CDR3 is TGTGCCAGCAGCGTAGGGGTTTTCGGGGTAGGGAATTCACCCCTCCACTTT.

The chain couples TRBV7-9 to TRBJ1-4; D perhaps matches TRBD1 (6 bases). V lost 5 bases to trimming and J lost 6 bases, with 13 bases between them. The CDR3 spans 14 residues. The germline V gene encodes CDR1 SEHNR and CDR2 FQNEAQ (reference sequence). The CDR3: CASSRGQPYEKLFF. DNA of the CDR3: TGTGCCAGCAGCCGAGGACAGCCCTATGAAAAACTGTTTTTT.

V is TRBV7-2 and J is TRBJ2-5; 8 positions match TRBD1. Germline values: CDR1 SGHTA, CDR2 FQGNSA. Trimming removed 1 base from V and 4 bases from J; junction bases left unmatched: 8. There are 16 residues in the CDR3. CDR3: CASSLVYDRGRETQYF. In DNA form, the CDR3 reads TGTGCCAGCAGCTTAGTGTATGACAGGGGAAGAGAGACCCAGTACTTC.

The chain employs TRBV12-5 and TRBJ2-3; the match to TRBD1 covers 11 bases. Germline V gene sequence: CDR1 LGHNT, CDR2 FRNRAP. The CDR3 length is 15 residues. V gave up 6 bases and J gave up 4 bases; unmatched junction bases: 6. This chain's CDR3 is CASGPGQGASDTQYF. CDR3 nucleotides: TGTGCTAGTGGCCCCGGACAGGGGGCTTCAGATACGCAGTATTTT.

V usage is TRBV5-1 and J usage is TRBJ1-6; D is possibly TRBD1 (6 bases). The CDR3 extends over 16 amino acids. Trimming shortened V by 4 bases and J by 6 bases, and 17 bases separated the two germline ends. Germline V lookup: CDR1 SGHRS, CDR2 YFSETQ. The DNA of the CDR3 is TGCGCCAGCAGCCCCGAGGGAGGGGGGACTAATTCACCCCTCCACTTT. It specifies CASSPEGGGTNSPLHF.